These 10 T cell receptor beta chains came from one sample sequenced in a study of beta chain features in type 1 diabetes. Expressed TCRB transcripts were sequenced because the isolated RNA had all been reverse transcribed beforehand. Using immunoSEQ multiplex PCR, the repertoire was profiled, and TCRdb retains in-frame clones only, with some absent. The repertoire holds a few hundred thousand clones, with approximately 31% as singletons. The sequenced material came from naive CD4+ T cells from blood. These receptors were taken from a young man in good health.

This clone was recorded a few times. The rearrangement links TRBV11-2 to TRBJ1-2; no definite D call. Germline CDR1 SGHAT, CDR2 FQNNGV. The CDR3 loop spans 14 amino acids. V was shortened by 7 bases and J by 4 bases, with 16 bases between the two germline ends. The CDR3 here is CASTVSGRGYGYTF. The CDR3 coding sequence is TGTGCCAGCACCGTATCCGGACGGGGCTATGGCTACACCTTC.

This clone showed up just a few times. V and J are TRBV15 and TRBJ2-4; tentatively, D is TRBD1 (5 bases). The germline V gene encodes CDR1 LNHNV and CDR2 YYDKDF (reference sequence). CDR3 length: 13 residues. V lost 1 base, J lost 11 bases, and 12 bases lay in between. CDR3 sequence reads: CATSRGTGFFQYF. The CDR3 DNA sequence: TGTGCCACCAGCAGAGGCACAGGCTTCTTTCAGTACTTC.

CDR3 sequence (DNA): TGTGCCACCACCATAGCGGGATTATACAATGAGCAGTTCTTC. This gives the protein CATTIAGLYNEQFF. The chain carries TRBV7-8 and TRBJ2-1, with 8 bases lining up with TRBD2. Germline CDR1 and CDR2: SGHVS and FQNEAQ. The V and J ends lost 10 bases and 4 bases, in that order; junction bases with no gene match: 9. The CDR3 loop spans 14 amino acids.

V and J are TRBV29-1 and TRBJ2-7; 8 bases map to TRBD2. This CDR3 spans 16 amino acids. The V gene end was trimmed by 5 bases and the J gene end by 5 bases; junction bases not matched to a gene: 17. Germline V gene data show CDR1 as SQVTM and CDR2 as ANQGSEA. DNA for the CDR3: TGCAGCGTTATCCCCTTTGGCGGCGGGAGGAATGACGAGCAGTACTTC. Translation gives CSVIPFGGGRNDEQYF.

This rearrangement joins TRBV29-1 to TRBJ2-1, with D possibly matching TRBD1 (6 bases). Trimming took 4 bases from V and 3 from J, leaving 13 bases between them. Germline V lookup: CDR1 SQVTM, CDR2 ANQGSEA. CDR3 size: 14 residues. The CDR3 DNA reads TGCAGCGTTGTCTCCAGGGGATACTACAATGAGCAGTTCTTC. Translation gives CSVVSRGYYNEQFF.

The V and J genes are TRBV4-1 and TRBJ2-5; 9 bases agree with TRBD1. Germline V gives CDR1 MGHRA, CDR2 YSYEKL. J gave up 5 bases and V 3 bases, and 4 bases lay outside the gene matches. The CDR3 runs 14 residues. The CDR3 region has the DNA TGCGCCAGCAGCCATAACAGGGGGCTGGAGACCCAGTACTTC. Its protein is CASSHNRGLETQYF.

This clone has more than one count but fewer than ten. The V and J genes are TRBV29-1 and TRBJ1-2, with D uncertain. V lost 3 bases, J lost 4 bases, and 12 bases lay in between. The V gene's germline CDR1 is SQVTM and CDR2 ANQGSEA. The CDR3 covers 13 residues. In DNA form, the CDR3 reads TGCAGCGTTGATCGAGTCGGATTCTATGGCTACACCTTC. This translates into CSVDRVGFYGYTF. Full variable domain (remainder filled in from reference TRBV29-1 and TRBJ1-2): SAVISQKPSRDICQRGTSLTIQCQVDSQVTMMFWYRQQPGQSLTLIATANQGSEATYESGFVIDKFPISRPNLTFSTLTVSNMSPEDSSIYLCSVDRVGFYGYTFGSGTRLTVV.

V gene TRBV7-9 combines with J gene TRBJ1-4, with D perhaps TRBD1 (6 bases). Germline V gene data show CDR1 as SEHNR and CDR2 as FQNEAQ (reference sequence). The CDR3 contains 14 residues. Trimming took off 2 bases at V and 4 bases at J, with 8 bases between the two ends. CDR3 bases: TGTGCCAGCAGCTTACAACAGGGTAATGAAAAACTGTTTTTT. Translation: CASSLQQGNEKLFF.

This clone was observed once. CDR3 bases: TGTGCCAGCAGCTATTCGGGAATGAACACTGAAGCTTTCTTT. It codes for CASSYSGMNTEAFF. The V and J genes are TRBV7-9 and TRBJ1-1; D call uncertain. Trimming shortened V by 4 bases and J by 0 bases, and 9 bases separated the two germline ends. The CDR3 sequence is 14 residues long. Germline loops: CDR1 SEHNR, CDR2 FQNEAQ (reference sequence).

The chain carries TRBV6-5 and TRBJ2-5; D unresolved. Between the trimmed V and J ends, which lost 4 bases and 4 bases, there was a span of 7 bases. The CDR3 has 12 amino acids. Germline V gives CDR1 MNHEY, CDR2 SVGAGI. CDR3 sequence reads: CASSLWGETQYF. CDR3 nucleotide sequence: TGTGCCAGCAGTTTATGGGGAGAGACCCAGTACTTC.